This T cell receptor (beta chain) was documented in a study of T cells after yellow fever vaccination. Overall study: Libraries from low-cell-number fractions were prepared with the SMART-Seq v4 Ultra Low Input RNA kit.

From germline, CDR1 is MNHEY and CDR2 SVGAGI. V trimming: 6 bases; J trimming: 4 bases; junction bases outside the gene matches: 4. There are 13 residues in the CDR3. At least ten counts were recorded for this clonotype. As TCR cDNA was made by 5'RACE template switching, a universal primer site and UMIs were added. TCRdb reprocessed the 5' RACE reads via MiXCR and lists one record per CDR3 protein. The sample includes about 240,000 distinct CDR3 sequences, 3.6% of them seen just once. Sample: PBMCs, taken 15 days after the yellow fever booster vaccination. The clonotype comes from a man aged 18 to 29 who received the YFV17D yellow fever vaccine. The chain is built from TRBV6-5 and TRBJ1-2; 8 nucleotides line up with TRBD1. DNA for the CDR3: TGTGCCAGCAGCTGGGACAGGCTCTATGGCTACACCTTC. Amino acids: CASSWDRLYGYTF.